This T cell receptor (beta chain) was sequenced in a study of T-cell memory formation after mild COVID-19. TCRdb independently ran MiXCR on the 5' RACE reads; one entry per CDR3 protein. The sample shows tens of thousands of distinct CDR3 sequences, around 15% of them seen only once. The ends were cut back, 4 bases at V and 3 bases at J, with 10 bases in the middle. The CDR3 loop spans 13 amino acids. Germline loops: CDR1 SGHTA, CDR2 FQGNSA. This chain connects TRBV7-2 to TRBJ2-7, with D hard to call. The sequence was collected from an adult woman who had mild COVID-19 (a few samples of this study predate the infection). Cell type and time point are not known. The sequenced sample was PBMCs or a T cell subset sorted from them (not recorded which). The CDR3 bases are TGTGCCAGCAGCTCAGACACATACTACGAGCAGTACTTC. Its translation is CASSSDTYYEQYF.